The present entry profiles one T cell receptor (beta chain) with its context. It lacks a known antigen. The sample holds no much larger clone one base away, and base qualities are not on file. The collaborating institutions used their own protocols to collect whole blood in K2EDTA tubes. For TCRbeta analysis, collaborators shipped samples as frozen whole blood, isolated PBMCs, or DNA extracted from either of those sample types. CDR1 and CDR2, looked up from the germline V gene, are SGHVS and FQNEAQ. Counted from cysteine to phenylalanine, this CDR3 has 16 amino acids. The retained sequence is limited to the CDR3, 48 bases, with the frame set at the first base. V is trimmed back by 7 bases and J by 4 bases, and the junction contains 11 bases that no gene match accounts for. The immunoSEQ Assay, a bias-controlled multiplex PCR, was used to amplify TCRbeta CDR3 regions from genomic DNA. The paper's processing steps were these. The number of nucleated cells in each sample was estimated by amplification of reference gene primers within the assay. To quantify the absolute abundance of each unique TCRbeta CDR3 rearrangement, sequence reads were collapsed and filtered. Productive Simpson clonality was computed per sample as the square root of Simpson's diversity index over productive rearrangements. TCRdb carries this immuneACCESS record with in-frame sequences only. Its versions omit some clonotypes, under half of them owing to an unresolved V gene in the studies checked, with the rest unexplained. The V and J calls and clone size are taken from that table; D and trimming were inferred from the DNA. Across this sample there are some 140,000 clones, with 84% seen only once. Over 1.1% of the sample is taken by the ten largest.

This record belongs to a study of blood T cell repertoires in COVID-19 (dated by TCRdb to about 2020). About the investigation overall: Samples from collaborators originated in the United States, Italy and Spain and spanned both the acute and convalescent phases of COVID-19. HLA class I and class II types, where available, came from metadata supplied by the sample provider rather than from assay-based typing. Samples came from the ongoing ImmuneRACE study (first 160 participants) plus 1,254 subjects from 6 global collaborators. The material from the prospective study consisted of cDNA or gDNA derived from T cells, B-cell-depleted T cells, or PBMCs. Deeply sampled blood TCRbeta repertoires from subjects exposed to, actively infected with, or recovered from COVID-19 were included in the dataset. The repertoires were released in a freely available public database meant as a resource for research on the immune response to SARS-CoV-2. The sample metadata nearly always contained a de-identified subject ID, COVID-19 status, age in years and sex.

Points the paper makes about the study in general: Clinical and demographic metadata were provided uncurated, with the amount varying by source and participant.

The chain couples TRBV7-8 to TRBJ2-3; 10 nucleotides in the junction match TRBD1. The material sequenced was peripheral blood. The clonotype comes from a man aged 60-69 years with acute or convalescent COVID-19. CDR3 region: CASKNRDRGVPDTQYF. The DNA reads TGTGCCAGCAAAAACAGGGACAGGGGAGTGCCAGATACGCAGTATTTT.